Reported below is one T cell receptor (beta chain). The sample belongs to a study of T cell clonotyping in hematopoietic cell transplantation. Profiling relied on immunoSEQ multiplex PCR, and the TCRdb table lists in-frame clones only, not all of them. The table includes around 7,500 clones, around nine tenths detected once. The CDR3 has 15 amino acids. CDR1 and CDR2 (germline): GTSNPN, SVGIG (reference sequence). Trimming removed 4 bases from V and 1 base from J; junction bases left unmatched: 6. The specimen comprised PBMCs, sampled 180 days after allogeneic stem cell transplant. V is TRBV30 and J is TRBJ2-7; 11 bases fit TRBD2. The TCR originated in a female patient in her fifties or sixties who had an allogeneic stem cell transplant from an unrelated donor, so the T cells may come from the graft donor. Some clones in this sample may be carry-over from other donors' samples. CDR3 sequence reads: CAWTSGTSGSYEQYF. The CDR3 bases are TGTGCCTGGACGAGCGGGACTAGCGGATCCTACGAGCAGTACTTC.